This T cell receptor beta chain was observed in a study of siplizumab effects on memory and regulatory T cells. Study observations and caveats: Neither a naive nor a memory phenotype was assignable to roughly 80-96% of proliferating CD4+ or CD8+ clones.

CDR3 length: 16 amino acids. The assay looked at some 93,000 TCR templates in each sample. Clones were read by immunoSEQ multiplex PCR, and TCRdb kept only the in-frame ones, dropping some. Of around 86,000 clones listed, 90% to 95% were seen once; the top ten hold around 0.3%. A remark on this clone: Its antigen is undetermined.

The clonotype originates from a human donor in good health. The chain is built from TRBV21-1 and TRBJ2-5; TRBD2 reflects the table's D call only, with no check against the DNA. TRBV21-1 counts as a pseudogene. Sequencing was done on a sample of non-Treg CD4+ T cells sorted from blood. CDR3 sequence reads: CASSKVTSGRKETQYF. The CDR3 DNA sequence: TGTGCCAGCAGCAAAGTCACTAGCGGGAGAAAAGAGACCCAGTACTTC.